This T cell receptor beta chain was sequenced in a study of cytomegalovirus exposure and HLA in healthy donors. General study points: Among the most significant clusters, several appeared linked to common viral pathogens in a later analysis.

The PCR employed 60 Vbeta primers together with 13 Jbeta primers. In the authors' workflow: About 12 million of the 60 million to 90 million unique TCR beta chains counted in a later analysis were shared. Assay: immunoSEQ multiplex PCR; the TCRdb copy retains only in-frame clones and omits some. For V, J and clone size, that table is used; D and trimming come from the DNA. The sample carries 99,000 or so clones, 60% to 80% recorded once. The CDR3 contains 15 residues. CDR1 is MNHEY, CDR2 SMNVEV, per germline (reference sequence). V was trimmed by 3 bases and J by 1 base, leaving 10 bases between them. Remarks on this clone: The antigen is unknown.

This clonotype originated in a woman aged 40 to 50 in good health and CMV-seropositive. V and J are TRBV27 and TRBJ2-1; possibly TRBD2 for D (6 bases). The sequenced sample was PBMCs. CDR3 amino acids: CASSFGGGSYNEQFF. CDR3 nucleotide sequence: TGTGCCAGCAGTTTTGGGGGAGGTTCCTACAATGAGCAGTTCTTC.